Listed here are 17 T cell receptor beta chains from one sample, sequenced in a study of T cells after posttransplantation cyclophosphamide. Profiling relied on immunoSEQ multiplex PCR, and the TCRdb table lists in-frame clones only, not all of them. Counted here are 20,000 to 25,000 clones, 73% occurring once; the ten biggest clones make up about 0.7%. The sample consisted of memory CD4+ T cells sorted from PBMCs. The source is a woman aged 55-69 years in good health, CMV-negative, and a related stem cell transplant donor.

This chain uses TRBV7-9 with TRBJ2-3; D gene ambiguous. CDR1 and CDR2 (germline): SEHNR, FQNEAQ (reference sequence). V shed 0 bases and J shed 5 bases, with 12 bases lying between them. The CDR3 is 15 amino acids. CDR3 nucleotide sequence: TGTGCCAGCAGCTTAGCGGCCGGGTATCAAGATACGCAGTATTTT. As protein: CASSLAAGYQDTQYF.

V and J are TRBV12-5 and TRBJ2-3, with 8 bases identical to TRBD1. V shed 7 bases and J 5 bases; nucleotides not matched to a gene: 14. Germline V gives CDR1 LGHNT, CDR2 FRNRAP. CDR3 length: 16 amino acids. DNA for the CDR3: TGTGCTAGTGACTTGCCGCCGCAGGGGGCCATAGATACGCAGTATTTT. Amino acid sequence: CASDLPPQGAIDTQYF. Looking up the rest from reference TRBV12-5 and TRBJ2-3 gives the full variable domain: DARVTQTPRHKVTEMGQEVTMRCQPILGHNTVFWYRQTMMQGLELLAYFRNRAPLDDSGMPKDRFSAEMPDATLATLKIQPSEPRDSAVYFCASDLPPQGAIDTQYFGPGTRLTVL.

The chain recombines TRBV9 with TRBJ1-3, with 8 bases fitting TRBD1. The CDR3 contains 16 residues. The V gene end was trimmed by 3 bases and the J gene end by 0 bases; junction bases not matched to a gene: 5. Germline values: CDR1 SGDLS, CDR2 YYNGEE. The CDR3 coding sequence is TGTGCCAGCAGCGCTGGGACAGGTCGCTCTGGAAACACCATATATTTT. This translates into CASSAGTGRSGNTIYF.

This chain joins TRBV7-6 and TRBJ2-3; D is ambiguous. Germline V gives CDR1 SGHVS, CDR2 FNYEAQ. The CDR3 is made up of 16 amino acids. Trimming shortened V by 5 bases and J by 0 bases, and 15 bases separated the two germline ends. The CDR3 is CASSPWQDLSTDTQYF. CDR3 coding DNA: TGTGCCAGCAGCCCCTGGCAGGATCTTAGCACAGATACGCAGTATTTT.

The chain couples TRBV30 to TRBJ1-6, with D unresolved. Trimming pared 0 bases from V and 7 bases from J, leaving 10 bases between. The CDR3 sequence is 14 residues long. The germline V gene has CDR1 GTSNPN and CDR2 SVGIG (reference sequence). The chain's CDR3 is CAWSVYSLNSPLHF. Here the CDR3 DNA reads TGTGCCTGGAGTGTCTACAGTTTGAATTCACCCCTCCACTTT. Full variable domain (missing parts from reference TRBV30 and TRBJ1-6): SQTIHQWPATLVQPVGSPLSLECTVEGTSNPNLYWYRQAAGRGLQLLFYSVGIGQISSEVPQNLSASRPQDRQFILSSKKLLLSDSGFYLCAWSVYSLNSPLHFGNGTRLTVT.

The rearrangement joins TRBV6-5 to TRBJ2-7; unclear D gene. This CDR3 comprises 14 residues. Between the trimmed V and J ends, which lost 6 bases and 0 bases, there was a span of 12 bases. The germline CDR1 and CDR2 sequences are MNHEY and SVGAGI. The CDR3 DNA reads TGTGCCAGCAGCCGAACTTTGAGCTCCTACGAGCAGTACTTC. The encoded protein is CASSRTLSSYEQYF.

The sample holds one count of this clone. V is TRBV5-5 and J is TRBJ2-3; TRBD2 matches 9 bases. CDR3 length: 17 residues. Germline assignment: CDR1 SGHKS and CDR2 YYEKEE (reference sequence). Unmatched junction bases numbered 7, after V lost 1 base and J lost 1 base. The CDR3 nucleotides read TGTGCCAGCAGCTTGATGTGGCGGGGGGGAGGCACAGATACGCAGTATTTT. Residues: CASSLMWRGGGTDTQYF.

Only a few counts were recorded for this clone. J is TRBJ2-7 and V is TRBV20-1; D is uncertain. The germline V gene has CDR1 DFQATT and CDR2 SNEGSKA (reference sequence). V lost 4 bases, J lost 6 bases, and 10 bases lay in between. The CDR3 runs to 11 residues. The CDR3 here is CSAKMRSEQYF. In nucleotides, the CDR3 is TGCAGTGCTAAGATGCGATCCGAGCAGTACTTC.

The genes are TRBV12-5 and TRBJ2-7; D may be TRBD2 (5 bases). The ends were cut back, 5 bases at V and 6 bases at J, with 17 bases in the middle. Germline-derived CDR1 and CDR2 are LGHNT and FRNRAP. The CDR3 contains 14 residues. The CDR3 nucleotides read TGTGCTAGTGGTGCCGACCCCGAGGGCTGCGAGCAGTACTTC. Its translation: CASGADPEGCEQYF.

This clone has just one count. This chain uses TRBV7-3 with TRBJ2-3, with 10 positions matching TRBD2. V dropped 4 bases and J dropped 1; count of bases not matched to a gene: 5. The CDR3 is 16 residues long. CDR1 is SGHTA and CDR2 is FQGTGA in the germline V gene. For the CDR3, the DNA is TGTGCCAGCAGCTCCCTGGGGACTAGCGGCACAGATACGCAGTATTTT. This encodes CASSSLGTSGTDTQYF. The full variable domain, its missing parts supplied by reference TRBV7-3 and TRBJ2-3, is GAGVSQTPSNKVTEKGKYVELRCDPISGHTALYWYRQSLGQGPEFLIYFQGTGAADDSGLPNDRFFAVRPEGSVSTLKIQRTERGDSAVYLCASSSLGTSGTDTQYFGPGTRLTVL.

The chain recombines TRBV19 with TRBJ2-5; 9 nucleotides align to TRBD1. Germline assignment: CDR1 LNHDA and CDR2 SQIVND (reference sequence). J was trimmed by 5 bases and V by 6 bases; bases with no gene match: 13. This CDR3 spans 16 amino acids. CDR3 nucleotides: TGTGCCAGTAGCCCTCTACTCACAGGGGGCGGGGAGACCCAGTACTTC. Its translation is CASSPLLTGGGETQYF.

The chain joins TRBV11-2 to TRBJ1-4; D unclear. Trimming removed 3 bases from V and 16 bases from J, with 21 bases in between. This CDR3 has 14 residues. Germline-derived CDR1 and CDR2 are SGHAT and FQNNGV. Here the CDR3 DNA reads TGTGCCAGCAGCTTCGGAGCGCTAACCCCCAACCCGTTTTTT. Translating gives CASSFGALTPNPFF.

The chain is built from TRBV5-5 and TRBJ1-5, with TRBD1 matching 7 bases. The V segment lost 5 bases and the J segment 7 bases; nucleotides outside the gene matches: 12. The CDR3 is made up of 15 amino acids. CDR1 SGHKS and CDR2 YYEKEE come from the germline V gene (reference sequence). Here the CDR3 reads CASSSTGNERQPQHF. The CDR3 DNA is TGTGCCAGCAGTTCGACAGGGAATGAGAGACAGCCCCAGCATTTT.

The rearrangement links TRBV18 to TRBJ2-1; D is ambiguous. CDR3 length: 14 residues. Germline V gene sequence: CDR1 KGHSH, CDR2 LQKENI. V dropped 3 bases and J dropped 0 bases, with 6 bases sitting between them. The CDR3 sequence: CASSPTASYNEQFF. CDR3 DNA sequence: TGTGCCAGCTCACCCACAGCCTCCTACAATGAGCAGTTCTTC.

This clone has just a few counts. This CDR3 is CASSVGVFGDTQYF. The DNA of the CDR3 is TGTGCCAGCAGCGTAGGAGTATTCGGAGATACGCAGTATTTT. This sequence joins TRBV9 and TRBJ2-3; D ambiguous. There are 14 residues in the CDR3. Trimming cost V 0 bases and J 5 bases, with 10 bases left between them. The germline CDR1 and CDR2 sequences are SGDLS and YYNGEE.

The chain joins TRBV19 to TRBJ2-7; 9 bases fit TRBD1. Germline CDR1 and CDR2: LNHDA and SQIVND (reference sequence). The CDR3 loop spans 16 amino acids. V lost 1 base, J lost 0 bases, and 4 bases stayed unmatched. The CDR3 is CASSIAWDRVSYEQYF. For the CDR3, the DNA is TGTGCCAGTAGTATAGCCTGGGACAGGGTCTCCTACGAGCAGTACTTC.

The genes are TRBV5-1 and TRBJ2-2, with D possibly TRBD1 on 5 matching bases. CDR1 SGHRS and CDR2 YFSETQ come from the germline V gene. V was pared by 0 bases and J by 5 bases, with 11 bases between. The CDR3 covers 15 residues. In DNA form, the CDR3 reads TGCGCCAGCAGCTTGGATATCCCAGGGACCGGGGAGCTGTTTTTT. Translation: CASSLDIPGTGELFF. Complete variable domain (other parts from reference TRBV5-1 and TRBJ2-2): KAGVTQTPRYLIKTRGQQVTLSCSPISGHRSVSWYQQTPGQGLQFLFEYFSETQRNKGNFPGRFSGRQFSNSRSEMNVSTLELGDSALYLCASSLDIPGTGELFFGEGSRLTVL.